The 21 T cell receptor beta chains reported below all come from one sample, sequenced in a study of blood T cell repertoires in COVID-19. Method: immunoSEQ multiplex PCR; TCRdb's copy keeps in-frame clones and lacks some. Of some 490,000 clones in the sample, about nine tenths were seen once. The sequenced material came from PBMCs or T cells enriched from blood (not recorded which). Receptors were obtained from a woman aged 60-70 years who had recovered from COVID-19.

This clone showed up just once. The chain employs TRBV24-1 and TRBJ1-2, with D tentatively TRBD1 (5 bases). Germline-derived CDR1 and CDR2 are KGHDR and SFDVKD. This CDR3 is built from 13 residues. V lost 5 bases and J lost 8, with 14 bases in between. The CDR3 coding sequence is TGTGCCACCAGTGCTGGCAGGGAACACGGCTACACCTTC. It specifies CATSAGREHGYTF.

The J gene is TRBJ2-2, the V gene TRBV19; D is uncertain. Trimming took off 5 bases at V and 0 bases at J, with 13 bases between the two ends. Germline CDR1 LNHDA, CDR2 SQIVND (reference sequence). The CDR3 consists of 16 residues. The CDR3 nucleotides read TGTGCCAGTAGTTCCCCAGGCAGTGCGAACACCGGGGAGCTGTTTTTT. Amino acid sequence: CASSSPGSANTGELFF. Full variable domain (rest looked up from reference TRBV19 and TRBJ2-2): DGGITQSPKYLFRKEGQNVTLSCEQNLNHDAMYWYRQDPGQGLRLIYYSQIVNDFQKGDIAEGYSVSREKKESFPLTVTSAQKNPTAFYLCASSSPGSANTGELFFGEGSRLTVL.

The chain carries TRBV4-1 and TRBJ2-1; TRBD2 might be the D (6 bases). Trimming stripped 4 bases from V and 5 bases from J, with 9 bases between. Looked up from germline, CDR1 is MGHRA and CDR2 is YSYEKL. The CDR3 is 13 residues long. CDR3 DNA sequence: TGCGCCAGCAGCCCGGGACTCAACAATGAGCAGTTCTTC. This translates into CASSPGLNNEQFF.

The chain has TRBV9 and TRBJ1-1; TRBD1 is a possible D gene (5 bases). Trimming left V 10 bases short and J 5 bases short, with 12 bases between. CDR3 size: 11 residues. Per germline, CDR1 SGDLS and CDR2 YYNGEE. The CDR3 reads CASGAGTEAFF. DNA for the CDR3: TGTGCCTCTGGGGCTGGGACTGAAGCTTTCTTT.

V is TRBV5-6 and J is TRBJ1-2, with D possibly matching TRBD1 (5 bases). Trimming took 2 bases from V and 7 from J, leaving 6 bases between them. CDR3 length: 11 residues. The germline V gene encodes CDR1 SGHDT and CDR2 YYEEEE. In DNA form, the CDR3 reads TGTGCCAGCAGCTTCACAGGTGGCTACACCTTC. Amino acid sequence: CASSFTGGYTF.

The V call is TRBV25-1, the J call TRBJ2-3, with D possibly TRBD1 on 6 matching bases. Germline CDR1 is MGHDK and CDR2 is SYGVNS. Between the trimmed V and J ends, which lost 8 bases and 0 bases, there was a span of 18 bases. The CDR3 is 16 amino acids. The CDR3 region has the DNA TGTGCCAGCGGTGGCTTTGTGGGGGCTAGCACAGATACGCAGTATTTT. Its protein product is CASGGFVGASTDTQYF.

CDR3 residues: CAQNFGLAGNTGELFF. CDR3 bases: TGTGCCCAAAACTTCGGGCTAGCGGGGAACACCGGGGAGCTGTTTTTT. The chain uses TRBV7-7 and TRBJ2-2, with 8 bases that match TRBD2. The germline V gene has CDR1 SSHAT and CDR2 FNYEAQ (reference sequence). With 11 bases clipped from V and 1 base from J, the junction kept 12 bases outside the gene matches. The CDR3 sequence is 16 residues long.

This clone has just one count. This CDR3 is CASSDIGTGFSGYTF. CDR3 DNA sequence: TGTGCCAGCAGTGATATAGGGACAGGGTTCTCTGGCTACACCTTC. V is TRBV25-1 and J is TRBJ1-2, with TRBD1 matching over 9 bases. This CDR3 region has 15 residues. Losses at the gene ends were 3 bases for V and 7 bases for J; bases not matched to a gene: 9. In germline, CDR1 is MGHDK, CDR2 SYGVNS.

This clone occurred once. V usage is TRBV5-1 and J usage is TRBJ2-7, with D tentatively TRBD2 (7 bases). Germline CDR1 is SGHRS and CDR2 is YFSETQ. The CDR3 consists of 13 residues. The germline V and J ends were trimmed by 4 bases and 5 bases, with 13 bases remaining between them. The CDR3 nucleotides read TGCGCCAGCAGCCGGGGGGCAGGGGACGAGCAGTACGTC. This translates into CASSRGAGDEQYV.

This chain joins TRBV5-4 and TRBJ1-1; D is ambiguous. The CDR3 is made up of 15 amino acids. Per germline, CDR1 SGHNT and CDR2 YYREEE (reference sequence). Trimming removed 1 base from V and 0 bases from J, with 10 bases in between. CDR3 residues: CASSLRELMNTEAFF. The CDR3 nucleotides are TGTGCCAGCAGCTTGCGGGAACTGATGAACACTGAAGCTTTCTTT.

The CDR3 loop reads CASSLTQGDQETQYF. The DNA of the CDR3 is TGCGCCAGCAGCCTTACTCAGGGGGATCAAGAGACCCAGTACTTC. V is TRBV4-1 and J is TRBJ2-5, with TRBD1 identical over 7 bases. V gave up 4 bases and J gave up 2 bases; unmatched junction bases: 7. This CDR3 is built from 15 residues. Germline values: CDR1 MGHRA, CDR2 YSYEKL.

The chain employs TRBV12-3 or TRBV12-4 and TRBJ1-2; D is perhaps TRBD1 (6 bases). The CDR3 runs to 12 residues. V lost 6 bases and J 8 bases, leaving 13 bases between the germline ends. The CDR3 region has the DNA TGTGCCAGCAGGGACAGTGGTAGGGGCTACACCTTC. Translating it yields CASRDSGRGYTF.

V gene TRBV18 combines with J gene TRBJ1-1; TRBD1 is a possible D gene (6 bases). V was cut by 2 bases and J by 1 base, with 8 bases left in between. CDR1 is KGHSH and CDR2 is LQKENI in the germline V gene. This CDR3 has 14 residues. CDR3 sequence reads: CASSPGGGNTEAFF. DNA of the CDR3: TGTGCCAGCTCACCAGGGGGCGGGAACACTGAAGCTTTCTTT.

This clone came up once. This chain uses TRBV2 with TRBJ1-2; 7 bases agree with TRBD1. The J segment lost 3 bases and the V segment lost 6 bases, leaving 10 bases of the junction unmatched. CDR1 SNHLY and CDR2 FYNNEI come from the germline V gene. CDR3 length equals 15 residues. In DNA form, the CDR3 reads TGTGCCAGCAGATCTCACAGGGGTCGGGACTATGGCTACACCTTC. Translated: CASRSHRGRDYGYTF.

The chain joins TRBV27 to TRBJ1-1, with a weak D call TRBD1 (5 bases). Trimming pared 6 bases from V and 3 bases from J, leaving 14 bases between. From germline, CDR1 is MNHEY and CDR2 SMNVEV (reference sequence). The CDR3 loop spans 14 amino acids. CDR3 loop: CASSPIVRDTEAFF. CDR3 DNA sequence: TGTGCCAGCAGCCCTATCGTCAGGGACACTGAAGCTTTCTTT.

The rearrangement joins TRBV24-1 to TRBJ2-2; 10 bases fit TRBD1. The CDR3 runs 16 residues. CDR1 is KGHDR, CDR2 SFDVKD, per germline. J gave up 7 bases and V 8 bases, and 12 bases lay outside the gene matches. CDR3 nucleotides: TGTGCCACCATGGATAGGAGAGGGACAGGGGTCGGGGAGCTGTTTTTT. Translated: CATMDRRGTGVGELFF.

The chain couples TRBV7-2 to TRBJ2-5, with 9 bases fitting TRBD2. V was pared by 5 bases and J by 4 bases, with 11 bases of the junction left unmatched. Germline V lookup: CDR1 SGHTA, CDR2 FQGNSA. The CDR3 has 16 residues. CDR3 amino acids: CASSLGRLAVPETQYF. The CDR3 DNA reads TGTGCCAGCAGCCTCGGGAGACTAGCGGTACCAGAGACCCAGTACTTC.

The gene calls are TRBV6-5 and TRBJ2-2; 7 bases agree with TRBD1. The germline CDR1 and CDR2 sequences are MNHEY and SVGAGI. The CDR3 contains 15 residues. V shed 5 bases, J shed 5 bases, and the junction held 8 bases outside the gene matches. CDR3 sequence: CASSRTGTATGELFF. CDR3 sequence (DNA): TGTGCCAGCAGTCGAACCGGGACAGCTACCGGGGAGCTGTTTTTT.

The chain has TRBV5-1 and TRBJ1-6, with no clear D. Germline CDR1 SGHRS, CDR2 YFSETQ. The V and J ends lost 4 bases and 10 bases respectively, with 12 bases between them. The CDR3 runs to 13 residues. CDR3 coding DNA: TGCGCCAGCAGCCCGGTCCCGGGGTCACCCCTCCACTTT. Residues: CASSPVPGSPLHF.

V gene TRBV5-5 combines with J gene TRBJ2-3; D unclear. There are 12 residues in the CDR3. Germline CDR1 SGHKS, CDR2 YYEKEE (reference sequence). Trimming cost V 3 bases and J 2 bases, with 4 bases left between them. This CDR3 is CASSYHTDTQYF. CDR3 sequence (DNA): TGTGCCAGCAGCTATCACACAGATACGCAGTATTTT.

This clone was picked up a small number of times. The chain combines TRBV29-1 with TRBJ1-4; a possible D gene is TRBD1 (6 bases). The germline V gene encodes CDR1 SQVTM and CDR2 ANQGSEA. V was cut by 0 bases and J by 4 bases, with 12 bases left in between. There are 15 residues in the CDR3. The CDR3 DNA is TGCAGCGTTGAAGAGTTAGGGGGGGGTAATGAAAAACTGTTTTTT. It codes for CSVEELGGGNEKLFF.